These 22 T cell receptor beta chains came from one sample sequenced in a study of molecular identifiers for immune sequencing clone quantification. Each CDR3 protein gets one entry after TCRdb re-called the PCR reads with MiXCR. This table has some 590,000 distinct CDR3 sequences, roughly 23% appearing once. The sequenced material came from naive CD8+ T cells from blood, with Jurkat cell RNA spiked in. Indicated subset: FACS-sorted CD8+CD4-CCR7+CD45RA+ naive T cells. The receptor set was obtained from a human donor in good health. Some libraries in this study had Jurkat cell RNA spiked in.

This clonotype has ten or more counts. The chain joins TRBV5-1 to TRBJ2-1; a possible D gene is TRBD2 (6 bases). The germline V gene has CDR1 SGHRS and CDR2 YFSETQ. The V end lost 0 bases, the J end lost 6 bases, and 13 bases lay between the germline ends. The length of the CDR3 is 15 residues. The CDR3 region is CASSLDLAPTNEQFF. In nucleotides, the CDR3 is TGCGCCAGCAGCTTGGATCTAGCGCCCACCAATGAGCAGTTCTTC.

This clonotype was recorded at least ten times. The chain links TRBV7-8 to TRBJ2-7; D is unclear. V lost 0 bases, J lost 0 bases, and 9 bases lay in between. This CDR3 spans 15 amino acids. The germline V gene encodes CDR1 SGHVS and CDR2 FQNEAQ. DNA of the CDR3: TGTGCCAGCAGCTTAGCGCCGGCAGTCTCCTACGAGCAGTACTTC. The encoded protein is CASSLAPAVSYEQYF. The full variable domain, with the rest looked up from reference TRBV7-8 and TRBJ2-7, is GAGVSQSPRYKVAKRGQDVALRCDPISGHVSLFWYQQALGQGPEFLTYFQNEAQLDKSGLPSDRFFAERPEGSVSTLKIQRTQQEDSAVYLCASSLAPAVSYEQYFGPGTRLTVT.

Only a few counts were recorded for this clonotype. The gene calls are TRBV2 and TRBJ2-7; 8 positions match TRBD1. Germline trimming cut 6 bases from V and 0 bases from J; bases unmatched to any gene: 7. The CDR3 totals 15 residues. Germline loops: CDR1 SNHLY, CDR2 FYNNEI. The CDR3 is CASRRGQATSYEQYF. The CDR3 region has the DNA TGTGCCAGCAGGCGGGGACAGGCGACCTCCTACGAGCAGTACTTC. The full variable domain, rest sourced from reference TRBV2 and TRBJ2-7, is EPEVTQTPSHQVTQMGQEVILRCVPISNHLYFYWYRQILGQKVEFLVSFYNNEISEKSEIFDDQFSVERPDGSNFTLKIRSTKLEDSAMYFCASRRGQATSYEQYFGPGTRLTVT.

The CDR3 nucleotides read TGTGCCACCAGCCGACCCAGGGGTAGCACTGAAGCTTTCTTT. Amino acids: CATSRPRGSTEAFF. This chain connects TRBV15 to TRBJ1-1, with D possibly TRBD1 on 6 matching bases. The germline V and J ends were trimmed by 5 bases and 4 bases, with 14 bases remaining between them. CDR3 length: 14 amino acids. Germline CDR1 and CDR2: LNHNV and YYDKDF (reference sequence). Full variable domain (remainder filled in from reference TRBV15 and TRBJ1-1): DAMVIQNPRYQVTQFGKPVTLSCSQTLNHNVMYWYQQKSSQAPKLLFHYYDKDFNNEADTPDNFQSRRPNTSFCFLDIRSPGLGDTAMYLCATSRPRGSTEAFFGQGTRLTVV.

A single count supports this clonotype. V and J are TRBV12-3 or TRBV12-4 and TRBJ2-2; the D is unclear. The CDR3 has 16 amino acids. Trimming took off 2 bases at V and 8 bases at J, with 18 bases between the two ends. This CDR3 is CASSLIWSGGSGELFF. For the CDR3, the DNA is TGTGCCAGCAGTTTAATTTGGTCGGGTGGATCTGGGGAGCTGTTTTTT.

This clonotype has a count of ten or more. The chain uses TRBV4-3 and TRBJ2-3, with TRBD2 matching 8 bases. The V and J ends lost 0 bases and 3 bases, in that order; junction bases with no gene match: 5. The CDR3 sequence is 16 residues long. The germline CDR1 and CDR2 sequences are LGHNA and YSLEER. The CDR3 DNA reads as TGCGCCAGCAGCCAAGATACAGCGGGGGCTACAGATACGCAGTATTTT. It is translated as CASSQDTAGATDTQYF.

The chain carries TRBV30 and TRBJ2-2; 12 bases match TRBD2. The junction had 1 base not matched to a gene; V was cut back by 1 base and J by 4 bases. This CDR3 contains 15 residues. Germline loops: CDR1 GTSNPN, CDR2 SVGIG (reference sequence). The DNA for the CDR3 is TGTGCCTGGAGTGCTAGCGGGAGGGCCACCGGGGAGCTGTTTTTT. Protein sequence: CAWSASGRATGELFF.

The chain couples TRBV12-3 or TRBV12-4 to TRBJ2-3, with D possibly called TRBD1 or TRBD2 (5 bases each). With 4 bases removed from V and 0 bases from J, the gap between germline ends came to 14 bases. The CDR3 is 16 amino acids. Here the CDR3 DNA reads TGTGCCAGCAGTTCCGGGACCCCCTCTAGCACAGATACGCAGTATTTT. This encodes CASSSGTPSSTDTQYF.

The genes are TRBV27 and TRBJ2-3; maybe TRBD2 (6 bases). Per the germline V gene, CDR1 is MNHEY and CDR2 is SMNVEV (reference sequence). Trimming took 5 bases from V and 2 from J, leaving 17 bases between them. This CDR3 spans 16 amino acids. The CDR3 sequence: CASSPRRGRDTDTQYF. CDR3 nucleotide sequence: TGTGCCAGCAGTCCAAGGAGGGGTCGGGACACAGATACGCAGTATTTT.

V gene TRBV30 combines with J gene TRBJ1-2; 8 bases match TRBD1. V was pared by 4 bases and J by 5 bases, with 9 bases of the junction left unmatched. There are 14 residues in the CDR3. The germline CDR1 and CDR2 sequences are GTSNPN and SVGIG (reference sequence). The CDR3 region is CAWTEPGGAYGYTF. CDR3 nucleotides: TGTGCCTGGACCGAGCCAGGGGGCGCGTATGGCTACACCTTC.

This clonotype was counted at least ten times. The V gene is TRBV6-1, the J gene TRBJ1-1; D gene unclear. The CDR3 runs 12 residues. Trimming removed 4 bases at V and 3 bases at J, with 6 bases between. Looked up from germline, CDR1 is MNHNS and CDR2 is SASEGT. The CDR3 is CASSGYDTEAFF. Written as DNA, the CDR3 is TGTGCCAGCAGTGGGTATGACACTGAAGCTTTCTTT.

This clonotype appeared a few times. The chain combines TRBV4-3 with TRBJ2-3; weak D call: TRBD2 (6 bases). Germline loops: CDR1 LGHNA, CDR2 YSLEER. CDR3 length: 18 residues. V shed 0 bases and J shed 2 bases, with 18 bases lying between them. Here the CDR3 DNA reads TGCGCCAGCAGCCAAGACGGGGGACCAGACTATACCACAGATACGCAGTATTTT. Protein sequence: CASSQDGGPDYTTDTQYF.

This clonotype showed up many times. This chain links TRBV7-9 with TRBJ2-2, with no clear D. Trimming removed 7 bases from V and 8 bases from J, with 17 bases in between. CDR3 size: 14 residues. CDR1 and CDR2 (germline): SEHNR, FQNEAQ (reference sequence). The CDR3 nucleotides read TGTGCCAGCAACCTCCTTATCGCCTGGGGGGAGCTGTTTTTT. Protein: CASNLLIAWGELFF. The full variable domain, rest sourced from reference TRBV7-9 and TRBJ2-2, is DTGVSQNPRHKITKRGQNVTFRCDPISEHNRLYWYRQTLGQGPEFLTYFQNEAQLEKSRLLSDRFSAERPKGSFSTLEIQRTEQGDSAMYLCASNLLIAWGELFFGEGSRLTVL.

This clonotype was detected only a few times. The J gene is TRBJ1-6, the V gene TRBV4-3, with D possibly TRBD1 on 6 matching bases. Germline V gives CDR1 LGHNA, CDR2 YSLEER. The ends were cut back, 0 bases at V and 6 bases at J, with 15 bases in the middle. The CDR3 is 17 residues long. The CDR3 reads CASSQDLGQGFNSPLHF. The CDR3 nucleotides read TGCGCCAGCAGCCAAGATTTAGGCCAGGGGTTTAATTCACCCCTCCACTTT.

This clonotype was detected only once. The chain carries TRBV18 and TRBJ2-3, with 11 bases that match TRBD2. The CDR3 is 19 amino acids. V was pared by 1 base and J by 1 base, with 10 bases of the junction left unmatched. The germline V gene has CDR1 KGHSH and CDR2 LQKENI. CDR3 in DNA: TGTGCCAGCTCACCACGAGATAGCGGGGGGGCCTTTGGCACAGATACGCAGTATTTT. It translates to CASSPRDSGGAFGTDTQYF. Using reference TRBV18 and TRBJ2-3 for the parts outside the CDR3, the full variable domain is NAGVMQNPRHLVRRRGQEARLRCSPMKGHSHVYWYRQLPEEGLKFMVYLQKENIIDESGMPKERFSAEFPKEGPSILRIQQVVRGDSAAYFCASSPRDSGGAFGTDTQYFGPGTRLTVL.

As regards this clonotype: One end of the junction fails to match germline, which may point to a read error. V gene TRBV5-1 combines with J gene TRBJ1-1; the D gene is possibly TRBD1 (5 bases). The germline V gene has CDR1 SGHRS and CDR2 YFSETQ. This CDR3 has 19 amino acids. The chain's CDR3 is CACSLVAGAGPLRLAEAFF. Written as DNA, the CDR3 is TGCGCCTGCAGCTTGGTCGCCGGGGCAGGGCCACTTCGTTTGGCTGAAGCTTTCTTT. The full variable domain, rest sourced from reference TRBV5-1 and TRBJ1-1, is KAGVTQTPRYLIKTRGQQVTLSCSPISGHRSVSWYQQTPGQGLQFLFEYFSETQRNKGNFPGRFSGRQFSNSRSEMNVSTLELGDSALYLCACSLVAGAGPLRLAEAFFGQGTRLTVV.

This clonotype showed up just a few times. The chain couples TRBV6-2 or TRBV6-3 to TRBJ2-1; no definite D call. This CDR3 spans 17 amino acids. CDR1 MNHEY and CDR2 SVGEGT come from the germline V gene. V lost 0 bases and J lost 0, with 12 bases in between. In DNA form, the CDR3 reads TGTGCCAGCAGTTACTCGTCGGACGGGTTCTCCTACAATGAGCAGTTCTTC. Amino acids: CASSYSSDGFSYNEQFF.

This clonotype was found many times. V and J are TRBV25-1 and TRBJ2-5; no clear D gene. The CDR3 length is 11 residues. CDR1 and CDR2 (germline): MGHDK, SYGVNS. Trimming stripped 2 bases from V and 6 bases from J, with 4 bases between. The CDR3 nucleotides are TGTGCCAGCAGTGAAGGGCAGACCCAGTACTTC. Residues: CASSEGQTQYF.

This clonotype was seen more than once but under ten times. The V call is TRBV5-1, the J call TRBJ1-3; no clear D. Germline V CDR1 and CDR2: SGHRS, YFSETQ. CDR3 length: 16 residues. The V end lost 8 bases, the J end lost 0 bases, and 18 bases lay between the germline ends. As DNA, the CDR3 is TGCGCCAGGTCTCGCAGCAGACCGAGCTCTGGAAACACCATATATTTT. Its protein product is CARSRSRPSSGNTIYF. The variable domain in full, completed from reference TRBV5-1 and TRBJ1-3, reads KAGVTQTPRYLIKTRGQQVTLSCSPISGHRSVSWYQQTPGQGLQFLFEYFSETQRNKGNFPGRFSGRQFSNSRSEMNVSTLELGDSALYLCARSRSRPSSGNTIYFGEGSWLTVV.

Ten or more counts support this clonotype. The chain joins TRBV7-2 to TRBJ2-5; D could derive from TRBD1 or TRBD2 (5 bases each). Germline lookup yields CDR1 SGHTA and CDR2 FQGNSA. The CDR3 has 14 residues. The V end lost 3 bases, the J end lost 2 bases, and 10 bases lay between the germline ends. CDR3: CASSLGVGQETQYF. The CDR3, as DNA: TGTGCCAGCAGCTTGGGGGTTGGGCAAGAGACCCAGTACTTC.

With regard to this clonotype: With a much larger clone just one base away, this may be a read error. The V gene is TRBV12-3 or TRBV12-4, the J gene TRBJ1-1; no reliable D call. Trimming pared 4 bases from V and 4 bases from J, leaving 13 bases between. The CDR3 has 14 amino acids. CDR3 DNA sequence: TGTGCCAGCAGTTCAACCCTAAAAGGCACTGAAGCTTTCTTT. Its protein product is CASSSTLKGTEAFF.

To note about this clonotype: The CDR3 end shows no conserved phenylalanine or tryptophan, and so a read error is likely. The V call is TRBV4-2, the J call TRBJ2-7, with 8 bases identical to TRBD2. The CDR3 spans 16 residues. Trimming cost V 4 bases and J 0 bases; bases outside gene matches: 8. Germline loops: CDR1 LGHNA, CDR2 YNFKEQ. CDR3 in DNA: TGTGCCAGCAGCCCCCAGACTAGCGAGAGCTCCTACGAGCAGTACTGC. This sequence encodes CASSPQTSESSYEQYC.